Listed below are T cell receptor beta chains from one sample, sequenced in a study of neurological immune-mediated disorders. In TCRdb, the 5' RACE reads were re-called with MiXCR into one record per CDR3 protein. This sample has about 60,000 distinct CDR3 sequences, with roughly 4.6% found just once. The specimen was PBMCs. These receptors all stem from a man aged 50 to 60 with multiple sclerosis. Both conserved end residues are part of each CDR3. D genes are given only for firm matches. Size is omitted from some rows. Given values are once, few, many or a class for expanded clones.

J gene,clone size,D gene,V gene,CDR3 DNA,CDR3 protein
TRBJ2-5,many,TRBD2,TRBV28,TGTGCCAGCAGTCCACCGAGCGGGAGTGAGACCCAGTACTTC,CASSPPSGSETQYF
TRBJ1-2,-,-,TRBV2,TGTGCCAGCAGTCAGGGGCTCGTCAACTATGGCTACACCTTC,CASSQGLVNYGYTF
TRBJ2-5,many,-,TRBV7-9,TGTGCCAGCAGCCCTGTGCGGGAGACCCAGTACTTC,CASSPVRETQYF
TRBJ2-7,many,-,TRBV18,TGTGCCAGCTCACCAGGCGGGTACTCCTACGAGCAGTACTTC,CASSPGGYSYEQYF
TRBJ1-1,many,-,TRBV15,TGTGCCACCAGCAGAGATGCCCGGGAAGCTTTCTTT,CATSRDAREAFF
TRBJ1-4,many,TRBD1,TRBV20-1,TGCAGTGCTTCCACAGGGGGCGGGAATGAAAAACTGTTTTTT,CSASTGGGNEKLFF
TRBJ2-5,many,-,TRBV29-1,TGCAGCGTCGAGGCGACTAGGGCTCAGTACTTC,CSVEATRAQYF
TRBJ2-7,many,-,TRBV20-1,TGCAGTGCTAGACCCCAAAACTACGAGCAGTACTTC,CSARPQNYEQYF
TRBJ2-2,many,TRBD1,TRBV28,TGTGCCAGCAGTTTATGGGCAGGGGGGAACACCGGGGAGCTGTTTTTT,CASSLWAGGNTGELFF
TRBJ2-7,many,TRBD1,TRBV7-9,TGTGCCAGCGAGACAGGGGGTTCCTACGAGCAGTACTTC,CASETGGSYEQYF
TRBJ1-6,many,-,TRBV7-9,TGTGCCAGCAGCTTAACAGGGCTCTCACCCCTCCACTTT,CASSLTGLSPLHF
TRBJ2-6,many,-,TRBV5-1,TGCGCCAGCAGCTTGAGCTCTGGGGCCAACGTCCTGACTTTC,CASSLSSGANVLTF
TRBJ2-7,many,TRBD1,TRBV29-1,TGCAGCGTTGAAGGCCGGGACAGGCGTCAGTACTTC,CSVEGRDRRQYF
TRBJ1-5,many,TRBD1,TRBV20-1,TGCAGTGCTAGAGACGAAACAGGGGCACGGGGGCCCCAGCATTTT,CSARDETGARGPQHF
TRBJ1-3,many,-,TRBV29-1,TGCAGCGTTGAAGACAGGGCTGGAAACACCATATATTTT,CSVEDRAGNTIYF
TRBJ1-2,few,-,TRBV25-1,TGTGCCAGCAGCCCGGAGGACAGTATTCACAACTATGGCTACACCTTC,CASSPEDSIHNYGYTF
TRBJ2-1,many,-,TRBV7-9,TGTGCCAGCAGCTTAACTCTGCGCAATGAGCAGTTCTTC,CASSLTLRNEQFF
TRBJ1-5,-,-,TRBV12-3/TRBV12-4,TGTGCCAGCAGATTTTCAGGTTTAAAAAATCAGCCCCAGCATTTT,CASRFSGLKNQPQHF
TRBJ2-1,many,TRBD2,TRBV11-3,TGTGCCAGCAGCTTAGAGGTAGCGGGAGCGAATGAGCAGTTCTTC,CASSLEVAGANEQFF
TRBJ1-1,few,-,TRBV5-1,TGCGCCAGCAGCTTTTTCGGGGCGACTGAAGCTTTCTTT,CASSFFGATEAFF
TRBJ2-7,many,-,TRBV15,TGTGCCACTGCGCCGACAGTTAGGGGAGAGCAGTACTTC,CATAPTVRGEQYF
TRBJ1-4,many,-,TRBV4-2,TGTGCCAGCAGATCTGACAGCTTAAATGAAAAACTGTTTTTT,CASRSDSLNEKLFF
TRBJ1-5,many,-,TRBV5-8,TGTGCCAGCTGGCCCTACGGGGTTCACAATCAGCCCCAGCATTTT,CASWPYGVHNQPQHF
TRBJ2-2,many,TRBD2,TRBV29-1,TGCAGCGTTGGGGGAGGGACTAGCGGGAGTACGAACACCGGGGAGCTGTTTTTT,CSVGGGTSGSTNTGELFF
TRBJ1-1,many,TRBD1,TRBV5-1,TGCGCCAGCAGCTCCGGGACAGGGGCTTTGAACACTGAAGCTTTCTTT,CASSSGTGALNTEAFF
TRBJ2-1,many,TRBD1,TRBV7-3,TGTGCCAGCAGCTCAGGGACAGGGTTCTTGAATGAGCAGTTCTTC,CASSSGTGFLNEQFF
TRBJ2-5,many,-,TRBV5-4,TGTGCCAGCAGCATATTGCAAGAGACCCAGTACTTC,CASSILQETQYF
TRBJ2-7,many,TRBD1,TRBV18,TGTGCCAGCGAGGACAGGTCGGCCTACGAGCAGTACTTC,CASEDRSAYEQYF
TRBJ1-5,many,-,TRBV20-1,TGCAGTGCTAGAAACAGGGAGGGCCAGCCCCAGAATTTT,CSARNREGQPQNF
TRBJ1-1,many,-,TRBV20-1,TGCAGTGCTAGCCCGGTTTTATGGAACACTGAAGCTTTCTTT,CSASPVLWNTEAFF
TRBJ1-1,-,-,TRBV25-1,TGTGCCAGCAGTGCTCTACAGAACACTGAAGCTTTCTTT,CASSALQNTEAFF
TRBJ2-3,many,-,TRBV29-1,TGCAGCGTTGAAGATCGGGATACCTTTGGGGATACGCAGTATTTT,CSVEDRDTFGDTQYF
TRBJ1-1,many,-,TRBV7-2,TGTGCCAGCAGCGCTGGGGCAAACACTGAAGCTTTCTTT,CASSAGANTEAFF
TRBJ2-2,many,-,TRBV29-1,TGCAGCGTTGAAGACCCCCGCGGGAACACCGGGGAGCTGTTTTTT,CSVEDPRGNTGELFF
TRBJ2-3,many,-,TRBV3-1,TGTGCCAGCAGCCAAGTAGGAGGGTACGCAGATACGCAGTATTTT,CASSQVGGYADTQYF
TRBJ1-4,many,-,TRBV4-1,TGCGCCAGCAGCCAATCGGCAGCTTGGATTGAAAAACTGTTTTTT,CASSQSAAWIEKLFF
TRBJ2-5,-,-,TRBV20-1,TGCAGTGCTAGAGATCTTGCGCCTCAAGAGACCCAGTACTTC,CSARDLAPQETQYF
TRBJ1-2,many,-,TRBV28,TGTGCCAGCGAGGGGCAGGGGTGGAACTATGGCTACACCTTC,CASEGQGWNYGYTF
TRBJ2-2,many,-,TRBV28,TGTGCCAGCACACTTCGTGGCAGTAGGGCGCTGGCGAACACCGGGGAGCTGTTTTTT,CASTLRGSRALANTGELFF
TRBJ2-7,many,TRBD1,TRBV7-9,TGTGCCAGCAGTTGGGGGACAGACTCCTACGAGCAGTACTTC,CASSWGTDSYEQYF
TRBJ2-2,many,-,TRBV6-5,TGTGCCAGCAGTTACCAGACTTACAACACCGGGGAGCTGTTTTTT,CASSYQTYNTGELFF
TRBJ2-3,many,TRBD2,TRBV5-1,TGCGCCAGCAGCCGGACTAGCGGGATAACAGATACGCAGTATTTT,CASSRTSGITDTQYF
TRBJ2-2,many,-,TRBV28,TGTGCCAGCAGTACCGGGGCCAAAGGTTACACCGGGGAGCTGTTTTTT,CASSTGAKGYTGELFF
TRBJ2-3,many,-,TRBV19,TGTGCCAGTAGTATCGAGAGCACAGATACGCAGTATTTT,CASSIESTDTQYF
TRBJ2-3,few,TRBD2,TRBV5-1,TGCGCCAGCAGCTGGGGGGGGAAGGACCCAGATACGCAGTATTTT,CASSWGGKDPDTQYF
TRBJ2-3,many,-,TRBV28,TGTGCCAGCAGTTTAAGGCTCCCGAACACAGATACGCAGTATTTT,CASSLRLPNTDTQYF
TRBJ2-5,many,-,TRBV5-1,TGCGCCAGCAGCGCCGGCGGTAGGCTCCAAGAGACCCAGTACTTC,CASSAGGRLQETQYF
TRBJ1-5,many,TRBD1,TRBV20-1,TGCAGTGCAACCGGGACAGGGCGAAATCAGCCCCAGCATTTT,CSATGTGRNQPQHF
TRBJ2-3,many,-,TRBV7-9,TGTGCCAGCAGCTTCTCCGGGCCGGGTGATACGCAGTATTTT,CASSFSGPGDTQYF
TRBJ1-5,many,-,TRBV12-3/TRBV12-4,TGTGCCAGCAGTTTTGTGGGGTCTAGCAATCAGCCCCAGCATTTT,CASSFVGSSNQPQHF
TRBJ2-7,many,TRBD1,TRBV12-3/TRBV12-4,TGTGCCAGCAGTTTAGCGGACAGGGCCCCCTACGAGCAGTACTTC,CASSLADRAPYEQYF
TRBJ1-5,many,-,TRBV4-1,TGCGCCAGCAGCCCCAGTAGTGCGGGCAATCAGCCCCAGCATTTT,CASSPSSAGNQPQHF
TRBJ2-5,few,TRBD2,TRBV20-1,TGCAGTGCCCCCGAGGGGGAGCGGGGGGCCGCCTTCAGGGAGACCCAGTACTTC,CSAPEGERGAAFRETQYF
TRBJ1-6,-,-,TRBV20-1,TGCAGTGCCAAACCCCCAGGGGAACAATCACCCCTCAACTTT,CSAKPPGEQSPLNF
TRBJ1-1,many,-,TRBV20-1,TGCAGTGCGCGAAGTGGGGTAAACACTGAAGCTTTCTTT,CSARSGVNTEAFF
TRBJ1-1,many,-,TRBV20-1,TGCAGTGCTACCCCGGTAGACACTGAAGCTTTCTTT,CSATPVDTEAFF
TRBJ1-6,many,-,TRBV20-1,TGCAGTGCTTATCTCGCCAGGGTGGGATCACCCCTCCACTTT,CSAYLARVGSPLHF
TRBJ2-5,few,TRBD2,TRBV11-2,TGTGCCAGCAGCTCCCCGCGACTAGCGGAGACCCAGTACTTC,CASSSPRLAETQYF
TRBJ2-5,-,-,TRBV7-9,TGTGCCAGCAGAGTGGGAAAGCAAGAGACCCAGTACTTC,CASRVGKQETQYF
TRBJ2-1,many,-,TRBV2,TGTGCCAGCAGTCCCAGGGGCGCCTACAATGAGCAGTTCTTC,CASSPRGAYNEQFF